The 32 T cell receptor beta chains listed next were all sequenced from one sample in a study of blood T cells in healthy people across ages. A second roughly 7 to 11 cycle PCR used barcoded and J-beta primers. TCRdb redid the calling of the 5' RACE reads with MiXCR, one entry per CDR3 protein. The sample has around 710,000 distinct CDR3 sequences; roughly two fifths are singletons. The sequencing input was blood. Receptor source: an older woman in good health.

This clonotype was seen a few times. The gene calls are TRBV11-3 and TRBJ2-1; D not certain. This CDR3 spans 13 amino acids. The germline V gene has CDR1 SGHNT and CDR2 YENEEA. Deletions cut 0 bases from V and 9 bases from J, with 9 bases between. The CDR3 protein is CASSLDHSPEQFF. DNA of the CDR3: TGTGCCAGCAGCTTAGATCACTCGCCTGAGCAGTTCTTC.

This chain joins TRBV21-1 and TRBJ1-2; whether TRBD1, the table's D call, matches the DNA was not checked. TRBV21-1 is labeled a pseudogene. This CDR3 region has 18 residues. CDR3 sequence: CASSKGKAGGYNNYGYTF. CDR3 nucleotide sequence: TGTGCCAGCAGCAAAGGAAAGGCAGGGGGCTACAATAACTATGGCTACACCTTC.

The chain employs TRBV9 and TRBJ2-1; 9 bases line up with TRBD2. Germline CDR1 and CDR2: SGDLS and YYNGEE. Germline trimming cut 1 base from V and 6 bases from J; bases unmatched to any gene: 5. The CDR3 sequence is 15 residues long. The CDR3 nucleotides read TGTGCCAGCAGCGTAACCAGCGGGAGGAGCAATGAGCAGTTCTTC. Protein: CASSVTSGRSNEQFF.

The rearrangement joins TRBV28 to TRBJ2-1; possibly TRBD2 for D (5 bases). This CDR3 comprises 16 residues. Looked up from germline, CDR1 is MDHEN and CDR2 is SYDVKM. V lost 4 bases and J lost 0, with 13 bases in between. The CDR3 spells CASSWSGASSYNEQFF. CDR3 nucleotide sequence: TGTGCCAGCAGTTGGAGCGGTGCGAGCTCCTACAATGAGCAGTTCTTC.

This clonotype was picked up many times. The V gene is TRBV9, the J gene TRBJ2-1; TRBD2 matches at 12 bases. CDR1 and CDR2 (germline): SGDLS, YYNGEE. The CDR3 runs 14 residues. V was pared by 0 bases and J by 14 bases, with 6 bases of the junction left unmatched. In nucleotides, the CDR3 is TGTGCCAGCAGCGTAGAGACTAGCGGGGGCCCCGAGTTCTTC. Residues: CASSVETSGGPEFF. Drawing the rest from reference TRBV9 and TRBJ2-1, the complete variable domain is DSGVTQTPKHLITATGQRVTLRCSPRSGDLSVYWYQQSLDQGLQFLIQYYNGEERAKGNILERFSAQQFPDLHSELNLSSLELGDSALYFCASSVETSGGPEFFGPGTRLTVL.

In regard to this clonotype: A clone one base away is much larger, so this may be a read error. J is TRBJ2-1 and V is TRBV29-1; 10 positions match TRBD2. Judging by the DNA end, TRBJ2-7 fits better; the J call may be wrong. This CDR3 comprises 15 residues. Germline V gives CDR1 SQVTM, CDR2 ANQGSEA. The CDR3: CSVGPGTSVINEQYF. The CDR3 nucleotides are TGCAGCGTCGGTCCCGGGACTAGCGTCATTAATGAGCAGTACTTC.

This clonotype came up many times. The chain couples TRBV3-1 to TRBJ2-7, with D unresolved. Germline values: CDR1 LGHDT, CDR2 YNNKEL (reference sequence). The CDR3 spans 13 residues. V lost 1 base and J 3 bases, leaving 7 bases between the germline ends. CDR3 DNA: TGTGCCAGCAGCCAAGTGGGCCGCTACGAGCAGTACTTC. Translating it yields CASSQVGRYEQYF.

The CDR3 is CASSVGFLEGAGRQYF. In nucleotides, the CDR3 is TGTGCCAGCAGCGTAGGATTTTTGGAAGGGGCAGGGAGGCAGTACTTC. The chain combines TRBV9 with TRBJ2-7; either TRBD1 or TRBD2 may fit D (5 bases each). CDR3 length equals 16 residues. CDR1 and CDR2 (germline): SGDLS, YYNGEE. Trimming removed 0 bases from V and 9 bases from J, with 22 bases in between.

In its sample, this clonotype was seen a few times. The CDR3 loop is CSATTQEGTDTQYF. DNA of the CDR3: TGCAGTGCTACAACCCAGGAGGGCACAGATACGCAGTATTTT. The genes are TRBV20-1 and TRBJ2-3; D perhaps matches TRBD2 (5 bases). Trimming took off 4 bases at V and 1 base at J, with 12 bases between the two ends. The CDR3 sequence is 14 residues long. CDR1 and CDR2 from the germline V gene are DFQATT and SNEGSKA (reference sequence).

This clonotype was observed a few times. This chain uses TRBV12-3 or TRBV12-4 with TRBJ2-7, with 7 bases fitting TRBD1. Trimming removed 4 bases from V and 0 bases from J; junction bases left unmatched: 12. The CDR3 consists of 17 residues. The CDR3 DNA sequence: TGTGCCAGCAGTTCCATCCATCGACGGGACAGCTCCTACGAGCAGTACTTC. Its protein is CASSSIHRRDSSYEQYF.

The V gene is TRBV20-1, the J gene TRBJ2-7; D gene uncertain. Germline V gene lookup returns CDR1 DFQATT and CDR2 SNEGSKA (reference sequence). Trimming pared 4 bases from V and 2 bases from J, leaving 12 bases between. This CDR3 is 13 amino acids long. The CDR3 nucleotides are TGCAGTGCTAAGGGCGTAGACACCTACGAGCAGTACTTC. Translated: CSAKGVDTYEQYF.

J is TRBJ2-1 and V is TRBV6-2 or TRBV6-3; no clear D gene. The last part of the DNA fits TRBJ2-7 better; the J call may be wrong. Germline lookup yields CDR1 MNHEY and CDR2 SVGEGT. This CDR3 is built from 14 residues. The CDR3: CASSKIGEVNEQYF. The CDR3 DNA reads as TGTGCCAGCAGTAAGATAGGAGAGGTGAATGAGCAGTACTTC.

In this sample, this clonotype turned up a few times. CDR3 residues: CATSRAGTSWYEQFF. The CDR3 coding sequence is TGTGCCACCAGCAGAGCCGGGACTAGCTGGTATGAGCAGTTCTTC. The chain is built from TRBV15 and TRBJ2-1; 9 bases are shared with TRBD2. Trimming at V came to 1 base and at J to 8 bases, leaving 6 bases not matched to a gene. The CDR3 extends over 15 amino acids. The germline V gene encodes CDR1 LNHNV and CDR2 YYDKDF (reference sequence).

The rearrangement uses TRBV27 and TRBJ2-5; a weak D match, TRBD2 (6 bases). The end of the DNA is better explained by TRBJ2-1, so the J call may be wrong. CDR1 is MNHEY, CDR2 SMNVEV, per germline (reference sequence). The CDR3 has 15 amino acids. This CDR3 reads CASSLGGRFQETQFF. DNA for the CDR3: TGTGCCAGCAGTTTAGGTGGGAGGTTTCAAGAGACCCAGTTCTTC.

The genes are TRBV4-3 and TRBJ2-1; 8 nucleotides match TRBD2. This CDR3 is built from 16 residues. J lost 7 bases, V lost 1 base, and 9 bases had no gene match. Germline assignment: CDR1 LGHNA and CDR2 YSLEER. CDR3 sequence (DNA): TGCGCCAGCAGCCAAGCTTCCGGGACTAGGGAGAATGAGCAGTTCTTC. Its protein is CASSQASGTRENEQFF.

The chain is built from TRBV20-1 and TRBJ2-7; 9 bases are shared with TRBD1. Germline CDR1 reads DFQATT; CDR2 reads SNEGSKA (reference sequence). V shed 0 bases and J 6 bases; nucleotides not matched to a gene: 9. The CDR3 length is 15 residues. CDR3 sequence (DNA): TGCAGTGCTAGAGATACCGGGACAGGGATTGGCGAGCAGTACTTC. Protein sequence: CSARDTGTGIGEQYF.

This chain links TRBV29-1 with TRBJ2-5; 11 bases fit TRBD1. The J call is doubtful: the DNA matches TRBJ2-7 better. The germline V gene encodes CDR1 SQVTM and CDR2 ANQGSEA. The CDR3 is 13 amino acids. The CDR3 coding sequence is TGCAGCACTCGTGGGGGGACAGGGGGCGAGCAGTACTTC. Translating gives CSTRGGTGGEQYF.

The chain joins TRBV10-3 to TRBJ2-4, with a possible D match to TRBD2 (5 bases). The J call may be incorrect, as the DNA end agrees better with TRBJ2-7. This CDR3 spans 13 amino acids. Germline V lookup: CDR1 ENHRY, CDR2 SYGVKD. Written as DNA, the CDR3 is TGTGCCATCAGTGGGACTGAATTCTACGAGCAGTACTTC. It translates to CAISGTEFYEQYF.

This chain joins TRBV5-1 and TRBJ1-6; D gene ambiguous. CDR1 is SGHRS, CDR2 YFSETQ, per germline. The CDR3 contains 11 residues. V was pared by 4 bases and J by 13 bases, with 9 bases between. The CDR3 DNA reads as TGCGCCAGCAGCGAACGAGGCCCCCTCCACTTT. Translated, it gives CASSERGPLHF.

This clonotype was recorded a few times. This chain connects TRBV14 to TRBJ2-6; TRBD2 agrees at 8 bases. After removal of 1 base from V and 2 bases from J, the junction contained 7 bases not matched to a gene. The germline CDR1 and CDR2 sequences are SGHDN and FVKESK. The CDR3 sequence is 18 residues long. The CDR3 coding sequence is TGTGCCAGCAGCCAAGTCTTCGGGGGGGGGCCTGGGGCCAACGTCCTGACTTTC. Translation: CASSQVFGGGPGANVLTF.

This chain uses TRBV7-9 with TRBJ2-1; possibly TRBD2 for D (6 bases). The germline V gene encodes CDR1 SEHNR and CDR2 FQNEAQ (reference sequence). This CDR3 is built from 13 residues. Trimming pared 8 bases from V and 9 bases from J, leaving 17 bases between. The CDR3 here is CASVRGGGSEQFF. In DNA, the CDR3 is TGTGCCAGCGTGCGGGGTGGGGGGAGTGAGCAGTTCTTC.

About this clonotype: Sequence at one end of the junction differs from germline and may be a read error. The rearrangement uses TRBV20-1 and TRBJ2-3; 10 bases match TRBD2. The CDR3 is 15 amino acids. In germline, CDR1 is DFQATT, CDR2 SNEGSKA (reference sequence). The CDR3 bases are TGCAGTGCTATGCGTCGGACTAGCGGAGGGGATACGCGGTATTTT. Protein product: CSAMRRTSGGDTRYF.

The chain carries TRBV6-5 and TRBJ1-2, with 7 bases aligning to TRBD1. The CDR3 has 15 residues. The V and J ends lost 6 bases and 1 base, in that order; junction bases with no gene match: 8. Germline-derived CDR1 and CDR2 are MNHEY and SVGAGI. CDR3 loop: CASSSQGWVNYGYTF. DNA for the CDR3: TGTGCCAGCAGCTCACAGGGGTGGGTTAACTATGGCTACACCTTC.

The table lists this clonotype with a few counts. The chain is built from TRBV20-1 and TRBJ2-7, with 14 bases fitting TRBD2. The V gene's germline CDR1 is DFQATT and CDR2 SNEGSKA (reference sequence). The V and J ends lost 5 bases and 1 base, in that order; junction bases with no gene match: 1. The CDR3 has 14 residues. The CDR3 DNA reads as TGCAGTGCTGGACTAGCGGGAGGTTCCTACGAGCAGTACTTC. Protein product: CSAGLAGGSYEQYF.

The chain combines TRBV28 with TRBJ2-1, with TRBD1 identical over 7 bases. The DNA matches TRBJ2-7 better at its end, which makes the J call doubtful. Germline CDR1 is MDHEN and CDR2 is SYDVKM. The CDR3 has 18 amino acids. This CDR3 is CASSPKGVPGDSNNEQYF. The CDR3 nucleotides read TGTGCCAGCAGTCCGAAGGGGGTACCCGGGGACAGCAACAATGAGCAGTACTTC.

The rearrangement joins TRBV20-1 to TRBJ2-1; D is possibly TRBD2 (6 bases). This CDR3 has 14 amino acids. Germline V gives CDR1 DFQATT, CDR2 SNEGSKA (reference sequence). V was shortened by 2 bases and J by 13 bases, with 21 bases between the two germline ends. CDR3 DNA: TGCAGTGCTAGACCCCGCGGGATTGAGGAGACCCAGTTCTTC. Translation gives CSARPRGIEETQFF.

This clonotype was seen repeatedly, ten times or more. This sequence joins TRBV29-1 and TRBJ2-3; the match to TRBD1 covers 7 bases. Trimming at V came to 0 bases and at J to 4 bases, leaving 13 bases not matched to a gene. CDR3 length: 17 amino acids. Germline V CDR1 and CDR2: SQVTM, ANQGSEA. The CDR3 spells CSVEDIGTANFADTQYF. In nucleotides, the CDR3 is TGCAGCGTTGAAGATATCGGGACAGCCAATTTTGCAGATACGCAGTATTTT.

This clonotype has at least ten counts. The chain has TRBV29-1 and TRBJ2-1; 7 bases agree with TRBD2. CDR3 length: 14 amino acids. The germline V gene encodes CDR1 SQVTM and CDR2 ANQGSEA. Trimming at V came to 4 bases and at J to 2 bases, leaving 5 bases not matched to a gene. CDR3 sequence (DNA): TGCAGCGTTGGTCTAGCGGCCGCCTACAATGAGCAGTTCTTC. This encodes CSVGLAAAYNEQFF.

This chain connects TRBV14 to TRBJ2-7, with 7 positions matching TRBD2. The CDR3 is 14 residues long. V shed 4 bases, J shed 6 bases, and the junction held 9 bases outside the gene matches. Germline CDR1 reads SGHDN; CDR2 reads FVKESK. The CDR3 coding sequence is TGTGCCAGCAGCCGACGGGACGGCGGGAGCGAGCAGTACTTC. Encoded protein: CASSRRDGGSEQYF.

This sequence joins TRBV20-1 and TRBJ1-5, with TRBD1 matching 11 bases. The V and J ends lost 6 bases and 0 bases, in that order; junction bases with no gene match: 10. The CDR3 totals 17 residues. CDR1 and CDR2 from the germline V gene are DFQATT and SNEGSKA (reference sequence). The CDR3 DNA follows: TGCAGTGCCGCGAGAGGACAGGGGGCTTATAGCAATCAGCCCCAGCATTTT. Protein product: CSAARGQGAYSNQPQHF.

This clonotype was observed many times. The V gene is TRBV10-3, the J gene TRBJ1-6; 11 positions match TRBD1. Germline-derived CDR1 and CDR2 are ENHRY and SYGVKD. The CDR3 has 16 residues. V shed 3 bases, J shed 9 bases, and the junction held 7 bases outside the gene matches. CDR3: CAISDPRTGGSSPLHF. CDR3 bases: TGTGCCATCAGTGACCCGAGGACAGGGGGCAGTTCACCCCTCCACTTT.

This clonotype was observed a few times. The gene calls are TRBV5-1 and TRBJ2-7; 7 bases align to TRBD2. The V and J ends lost 6 bases and 0 bases, in that order; junction bases with no gene match: 12. The germline CDR1 and CDR2 sequences are SGHRS and YFSETQ. This CDR3 region has 16 residues. As DNA, the CDR3 is TGCGCCAGCACCTATACGAGCGGGACTACCTCCTACGAGCAGTACTTC. Protein: CASTYTSGTTSYEQYF. Full variable domain (missing parts from reference TRBV5-1 and TRBJ2-7): KAGVTQTPRYLIKTRGQQVTLSCSPISGHRSVSWYQQTPGQGLQFLFEYFSETQRNKGNFPGRFSGRQFSNSRSEMNVSTLELGDSALYLCASTYTSGTTSYEQYFGPGTRLTVT.